This entry lists 2 T cell receptor beta chains sequenced from one sample in a study of T cell responses to AZD1222 COVID-19 vaccine. Method: immunoSEQ multiplex PCR; TCRdb's copy keeps in-frame clones and lacks some. The sample records about 84,000 clones, 90% to 95% being singletons. The sample here was peripheral blood, taken 28 days after the second AZD1222 dose. The receptors come from an adult who received the AZD1222 COVID-19 vaccine.

This chain uses TRBV10-3 with TRBJ2-7; possible D gene TRBD2, 6 bases. Germline V gene data show CDR1 as ENHRY and CDR2 as SYGVKD. V lost 5 bases to trimming and J lost 0 bases, with 11 bases between them. This CDR3 has 14 amino acids. CDR3 in DNA: TGTGCCATCAGTCCGGACGGGAGCTCCTACGAGCAGTACTTC. This codes for CAISPDGSSYEQYF.

This chain joins TRBV12-3 or TRBV12-4 and TRBJ2-7, with D perhaps being TRBD1 or TRBD2 (6 bases each). Trimming took 7 bases from V and 3 from J, leaving 10 bases between them. This CDR3 has 12 amino acids. The CDR3 bases are TGTGCCAGCAAAAGGGGGGACTACGAGCAGTACTTC. This sequence encodes CASKRGDYEQYF.